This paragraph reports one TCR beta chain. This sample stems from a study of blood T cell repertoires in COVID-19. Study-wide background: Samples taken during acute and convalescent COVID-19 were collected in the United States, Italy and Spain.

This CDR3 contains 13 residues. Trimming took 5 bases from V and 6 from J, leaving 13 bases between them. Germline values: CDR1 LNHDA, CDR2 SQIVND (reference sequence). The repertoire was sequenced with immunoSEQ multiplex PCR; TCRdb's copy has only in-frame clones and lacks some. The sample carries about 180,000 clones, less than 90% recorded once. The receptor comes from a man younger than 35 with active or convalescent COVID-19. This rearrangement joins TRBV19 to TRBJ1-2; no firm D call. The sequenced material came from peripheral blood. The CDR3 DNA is TGTGCCAGTAGTCGGACTTTCGGGGATGGCTACACCTTC. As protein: CASSRTFGDGYTF.